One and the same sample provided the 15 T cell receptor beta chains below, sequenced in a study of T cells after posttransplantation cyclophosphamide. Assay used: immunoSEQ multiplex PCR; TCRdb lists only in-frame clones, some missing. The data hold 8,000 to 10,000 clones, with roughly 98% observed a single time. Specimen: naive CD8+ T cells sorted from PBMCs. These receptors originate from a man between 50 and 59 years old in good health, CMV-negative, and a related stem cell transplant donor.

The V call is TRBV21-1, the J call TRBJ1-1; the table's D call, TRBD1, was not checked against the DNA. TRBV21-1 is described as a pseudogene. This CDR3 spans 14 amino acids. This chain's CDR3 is CASSKGSGDDEAFF. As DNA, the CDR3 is TGTGCCAGCAGCAAAGGGTCAGGGGATGATGAAGCTTTCTTT.

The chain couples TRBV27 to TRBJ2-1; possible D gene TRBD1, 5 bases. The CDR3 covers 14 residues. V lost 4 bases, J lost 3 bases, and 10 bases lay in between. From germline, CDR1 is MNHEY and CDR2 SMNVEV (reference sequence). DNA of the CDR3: TGTGCCAGCAGTTCCGGCACAGGCTACAATGAGCAGTTCTTC. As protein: CASSSGTGYNEQFF.

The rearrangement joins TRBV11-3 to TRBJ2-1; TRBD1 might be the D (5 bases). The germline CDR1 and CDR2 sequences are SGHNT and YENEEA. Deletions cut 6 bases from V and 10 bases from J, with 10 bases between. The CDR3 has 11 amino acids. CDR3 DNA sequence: TGTGCCAGCAGGTCAGGGAACGAGCAGTTCTTC. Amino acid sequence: CASRSGNEQFF.

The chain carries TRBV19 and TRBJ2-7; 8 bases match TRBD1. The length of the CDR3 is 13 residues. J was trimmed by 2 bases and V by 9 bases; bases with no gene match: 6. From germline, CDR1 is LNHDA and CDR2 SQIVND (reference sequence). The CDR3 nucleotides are TGTGCCAGCATGGACAGGGTCGCCTACGAGCAGTACTTC. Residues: CASMDRVAYEQYF.

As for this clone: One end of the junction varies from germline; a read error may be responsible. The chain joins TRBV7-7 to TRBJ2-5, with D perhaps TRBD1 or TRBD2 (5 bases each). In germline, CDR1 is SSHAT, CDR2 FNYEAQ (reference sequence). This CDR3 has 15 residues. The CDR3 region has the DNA TGTGCTAGCAGCTTAGCGCTCGCAGGGCACGAGACCCAGTACTTC. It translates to CASSLALAGHETQYF.

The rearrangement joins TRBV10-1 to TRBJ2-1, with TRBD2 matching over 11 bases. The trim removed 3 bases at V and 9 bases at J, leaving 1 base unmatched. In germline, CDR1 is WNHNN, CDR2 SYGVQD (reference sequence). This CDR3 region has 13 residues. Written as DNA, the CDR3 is TGCGCCAGCAGTGAACTAGCGGGAGTTGAGCAGTTCTTC. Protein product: CASSELAGVEQFF.

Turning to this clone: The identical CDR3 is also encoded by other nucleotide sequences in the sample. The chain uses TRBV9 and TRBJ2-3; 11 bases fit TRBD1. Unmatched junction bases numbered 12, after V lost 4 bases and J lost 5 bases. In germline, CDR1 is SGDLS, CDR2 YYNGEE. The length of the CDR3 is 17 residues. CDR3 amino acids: CASSRAGTGGGRDTQYF. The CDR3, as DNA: TGTGCCAGCAGCAGAGCCGGGACAGGGGGTGGGAGAGATACGCAGTATTTT.

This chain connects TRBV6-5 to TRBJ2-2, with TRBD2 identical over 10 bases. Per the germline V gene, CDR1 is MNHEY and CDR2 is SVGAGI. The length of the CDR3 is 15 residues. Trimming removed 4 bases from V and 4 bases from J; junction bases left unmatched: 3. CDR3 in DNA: TGTGCCAGCAGTTGGACTAGCGGTACCACCGGGGAGCTGTTTTTT. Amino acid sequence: CASSWTSGTTGELFF.

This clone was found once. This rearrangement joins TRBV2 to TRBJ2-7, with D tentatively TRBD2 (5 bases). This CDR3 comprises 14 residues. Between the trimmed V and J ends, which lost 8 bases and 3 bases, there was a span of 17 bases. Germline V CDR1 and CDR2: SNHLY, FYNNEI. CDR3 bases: TGTGCCAGCTCCCGGGGTAGGGCGGACTACGAGCAGTACTTC. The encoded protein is CASSRGRADYEQYF.

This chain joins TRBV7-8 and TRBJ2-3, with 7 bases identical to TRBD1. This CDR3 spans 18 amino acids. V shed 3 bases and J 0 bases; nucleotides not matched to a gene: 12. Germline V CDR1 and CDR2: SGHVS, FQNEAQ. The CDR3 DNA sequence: TGTGCCAGCAGCTTCGACAGAGGGGGCCTATCTAGCACAGATACGCAGTATTTT. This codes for CASSFDRGGLSSTDTQYF.

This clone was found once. The DNA for the CDR3 is TGTGCCAGCAGCTTAGGCCTGGGGGGGGGCTACGAGCAGTACTTC. Protein product: CASSLGLGGGYEQYF. The V and J genes are TRBV7-9 and TRBJ2-7; 7 nucleotides align to TRBD2. The CDR3 is 15 residues long. From germline, CDR1 is SEHNR and CDR2 FQNEAQ (reference sequence). Losses at the gene ends were 1 base for V and 3 bases for J; bases not matched to a gene: 6.

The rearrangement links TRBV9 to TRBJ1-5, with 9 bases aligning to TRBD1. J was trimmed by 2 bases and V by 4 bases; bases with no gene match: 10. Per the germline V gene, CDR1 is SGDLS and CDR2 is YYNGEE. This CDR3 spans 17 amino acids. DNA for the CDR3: TGTGCCAGCAGCCGGACAGGGGCCACGGGTGGCAATCAGCCCCAGCATTTT. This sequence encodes CASSRTGATGGNQPQHF.

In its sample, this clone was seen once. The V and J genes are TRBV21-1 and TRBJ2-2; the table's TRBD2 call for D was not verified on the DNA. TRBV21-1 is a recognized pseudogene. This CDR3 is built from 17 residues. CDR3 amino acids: CASSKVWSGSDTGELFF. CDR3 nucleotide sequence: TGTGCCAGCAGCAAAGTTTGGTCCGGGAGTGACACCGGGGAGCTGTTTTTT.

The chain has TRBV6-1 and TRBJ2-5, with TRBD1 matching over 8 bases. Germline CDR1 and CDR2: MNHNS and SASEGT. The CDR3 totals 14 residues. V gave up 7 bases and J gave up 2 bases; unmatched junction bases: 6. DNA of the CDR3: TGTGCCAGCACCCAGGACAGGGAACAAGAGACCCAGTACTTC. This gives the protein CASTQDREQETQYF.

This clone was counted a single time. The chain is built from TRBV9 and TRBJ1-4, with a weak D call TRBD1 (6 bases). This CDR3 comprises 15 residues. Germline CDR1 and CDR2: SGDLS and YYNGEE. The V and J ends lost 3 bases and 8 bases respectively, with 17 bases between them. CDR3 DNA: TGTGCCAGCAGCGAACACGGGGGGGCAGGGGAAAAACTGTTTTTT. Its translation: CASSEHGGAGEKLFF. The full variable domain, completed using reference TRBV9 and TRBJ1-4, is DSGVTQTPKHLITATGQRVTLRCSPRSGDLSVYWYQQSLDQGLQFLIQYYNGEERAKGNILERFSAQQFPDLHSELNLSSLELGDSALYFCASSEHGGAGEKLFFGSGTQLSVL.